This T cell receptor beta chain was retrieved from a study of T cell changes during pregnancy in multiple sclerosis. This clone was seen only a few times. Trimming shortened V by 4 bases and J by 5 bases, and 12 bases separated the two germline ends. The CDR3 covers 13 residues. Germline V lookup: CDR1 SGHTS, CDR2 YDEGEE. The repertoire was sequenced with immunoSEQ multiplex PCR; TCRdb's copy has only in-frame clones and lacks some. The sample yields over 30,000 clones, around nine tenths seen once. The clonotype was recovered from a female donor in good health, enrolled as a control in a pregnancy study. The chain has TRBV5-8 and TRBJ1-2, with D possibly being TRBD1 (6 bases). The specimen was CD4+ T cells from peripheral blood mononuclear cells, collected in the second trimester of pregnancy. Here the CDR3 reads CASSRGSGYGYTF. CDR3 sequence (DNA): TGTGCCAGCAGCAGGGGGTCAGGGTATGGCTACACCTTC.